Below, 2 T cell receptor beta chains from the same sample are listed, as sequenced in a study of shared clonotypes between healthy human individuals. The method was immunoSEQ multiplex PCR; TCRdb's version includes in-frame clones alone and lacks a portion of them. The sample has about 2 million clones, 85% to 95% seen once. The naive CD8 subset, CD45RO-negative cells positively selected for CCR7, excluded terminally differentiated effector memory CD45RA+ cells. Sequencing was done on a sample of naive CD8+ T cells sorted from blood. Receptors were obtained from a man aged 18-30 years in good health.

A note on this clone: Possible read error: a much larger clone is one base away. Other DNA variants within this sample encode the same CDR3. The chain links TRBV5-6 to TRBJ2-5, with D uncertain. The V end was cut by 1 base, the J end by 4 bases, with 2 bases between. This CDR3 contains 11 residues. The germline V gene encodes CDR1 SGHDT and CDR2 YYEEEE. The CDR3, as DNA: TGTGCCAGCAGCTTGAGAGAGACCCAGTACTTC. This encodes CASSLRETQYF.

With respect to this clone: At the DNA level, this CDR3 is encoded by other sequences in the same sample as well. CDR3 bases: TGTGCCTGGAGTGCTAGCGGGGTAACAGATACGCAGTATTTT. Amino acids: CAWSASGVTDTQYF. The rearrangement joins TRBV30 to TRBJ2-3; 9 bases align to TRBD2. The CDR3 is 14 residues long. V lost 1 base and J lost 3; bases outside the gene matches: 2. Germline V CDR1 and CDR2: GTSNPN, SVGIG (reference sequence).